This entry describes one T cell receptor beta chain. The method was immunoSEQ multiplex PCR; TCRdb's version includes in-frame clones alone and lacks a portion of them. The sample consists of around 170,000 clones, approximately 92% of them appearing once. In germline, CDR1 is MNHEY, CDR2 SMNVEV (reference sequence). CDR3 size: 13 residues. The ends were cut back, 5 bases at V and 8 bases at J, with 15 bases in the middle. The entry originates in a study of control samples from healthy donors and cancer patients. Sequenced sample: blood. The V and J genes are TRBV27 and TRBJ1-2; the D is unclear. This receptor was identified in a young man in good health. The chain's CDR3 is CASSRKGLGGYTF. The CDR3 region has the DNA TGTGCCAGCAGTCGTAAGGGTTTGGGAGGCTACACCTTC.